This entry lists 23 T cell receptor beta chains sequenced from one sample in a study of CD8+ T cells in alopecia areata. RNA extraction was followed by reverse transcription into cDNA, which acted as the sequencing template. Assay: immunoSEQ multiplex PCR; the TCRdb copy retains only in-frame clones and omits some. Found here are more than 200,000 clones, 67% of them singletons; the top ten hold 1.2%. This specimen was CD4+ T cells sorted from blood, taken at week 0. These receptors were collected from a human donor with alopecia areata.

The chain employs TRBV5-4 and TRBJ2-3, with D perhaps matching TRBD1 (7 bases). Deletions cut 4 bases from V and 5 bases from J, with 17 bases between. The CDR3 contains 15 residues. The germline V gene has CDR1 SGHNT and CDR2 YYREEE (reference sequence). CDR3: CASSGGTRQGDTQYF. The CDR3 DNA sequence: TGTGCCAGCAGCGGCGGGACCAGACAGGGAGATACGCAGTATTTT.

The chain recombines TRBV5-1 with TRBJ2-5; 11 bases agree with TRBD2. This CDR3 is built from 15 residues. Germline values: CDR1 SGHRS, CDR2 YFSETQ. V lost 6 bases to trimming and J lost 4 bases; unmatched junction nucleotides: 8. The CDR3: CASTDETSGAETQYF. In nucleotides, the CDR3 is TGCGCCAGCACCGACGAGACTAGCGGGGCAGAGACCCAGTACTTC. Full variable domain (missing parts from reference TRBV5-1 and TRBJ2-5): KAGVTQTPRYLIKTRGQQVTLSCSPISGHRSVSWYQQTPGQGLQFLFEYFSETQRNKGNFPGRFSGRQFSNSRSEMNVSTLELGDSALYLCASTDETSGAETQYFGPGTRLLVL.

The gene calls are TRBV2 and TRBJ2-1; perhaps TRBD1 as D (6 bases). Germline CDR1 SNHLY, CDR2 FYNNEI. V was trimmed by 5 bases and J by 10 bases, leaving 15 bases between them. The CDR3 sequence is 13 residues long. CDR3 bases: TGTGCCAGCAGTACCCTTCGCAGGGGCGAGCAGTTCTTC. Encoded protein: CASSTLRRGEQFF.

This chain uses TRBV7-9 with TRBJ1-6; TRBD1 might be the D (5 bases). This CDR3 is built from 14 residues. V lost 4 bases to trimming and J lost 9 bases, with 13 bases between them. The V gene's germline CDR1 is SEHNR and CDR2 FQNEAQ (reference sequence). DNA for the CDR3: TGTGCCAGCAGCTCCGACAGTACCCTTTCACCCCTCCACTTT. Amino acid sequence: CASSSDSTLSPLHF.

The CDR3 here is CASRRDMQETQYF. The CDR3 DNA reads TGTGCCAGCAGGCGGGACATGCAAGAGACCCAGTACTTC. The V gene is TRBV2, the J gene TRBJ2-5; D is tentatively TRBD1 or TRBD2 (6 bases each). The CDR3 spans 13 residues. With 6 bases removed from V and 2 bases from J, the gap between germline ends came to 10 bases. Germline lookup yields CDR1 SNHLY and CDR2 FYNNEI.

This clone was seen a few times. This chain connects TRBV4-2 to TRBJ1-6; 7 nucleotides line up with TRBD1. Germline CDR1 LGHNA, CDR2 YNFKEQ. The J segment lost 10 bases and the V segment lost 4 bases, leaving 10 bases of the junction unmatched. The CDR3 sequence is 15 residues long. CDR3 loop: CASSRDTGAESPLHF. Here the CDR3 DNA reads TGTGCCAGCAGCCGAGACACAGGGGCCGAATCACCCCTCCACTTT.

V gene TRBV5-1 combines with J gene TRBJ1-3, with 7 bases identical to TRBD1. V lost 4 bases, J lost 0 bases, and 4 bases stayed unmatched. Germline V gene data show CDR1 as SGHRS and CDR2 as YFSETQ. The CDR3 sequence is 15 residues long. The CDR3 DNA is TGCGCCAGCAGCCCGGGACAGAGCTCTGGAAACACCATATATTTT. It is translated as CASSPGQSSGNTIYF.

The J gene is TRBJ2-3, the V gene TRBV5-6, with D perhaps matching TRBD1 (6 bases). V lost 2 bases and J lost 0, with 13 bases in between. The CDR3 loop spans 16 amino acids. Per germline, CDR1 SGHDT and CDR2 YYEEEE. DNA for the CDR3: TGTGCCAGCAGCTTCAGGACAGCGTTGAGCACAGATACGCAGTATTTT. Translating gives CASSFRTALSTDTQYF.

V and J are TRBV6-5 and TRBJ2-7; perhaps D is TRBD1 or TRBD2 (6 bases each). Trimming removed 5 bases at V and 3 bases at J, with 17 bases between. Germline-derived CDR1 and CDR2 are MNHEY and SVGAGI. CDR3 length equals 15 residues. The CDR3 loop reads CASSLTLGGGYEQYF. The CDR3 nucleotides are TGTGCCAGCAGTCTCACGTTGGGGGGCGGCTACGAGCAGTACTTC.

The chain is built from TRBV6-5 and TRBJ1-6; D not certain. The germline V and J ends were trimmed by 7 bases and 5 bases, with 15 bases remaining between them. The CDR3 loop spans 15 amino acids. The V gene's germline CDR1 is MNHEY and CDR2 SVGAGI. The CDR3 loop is CASNPFGINNSPLHF. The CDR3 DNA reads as TGTGCCAGCAACCCTTTCGGGATAAATAATTCACCCCTCCACTTT.

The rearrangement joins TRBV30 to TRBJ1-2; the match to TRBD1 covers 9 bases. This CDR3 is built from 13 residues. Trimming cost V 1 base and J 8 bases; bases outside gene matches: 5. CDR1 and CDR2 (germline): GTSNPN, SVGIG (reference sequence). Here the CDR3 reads CAWSARTGDGYTF. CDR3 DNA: TGTGCCTGGAGTGCACGGACAGGGGACGGCTACACCTTC.

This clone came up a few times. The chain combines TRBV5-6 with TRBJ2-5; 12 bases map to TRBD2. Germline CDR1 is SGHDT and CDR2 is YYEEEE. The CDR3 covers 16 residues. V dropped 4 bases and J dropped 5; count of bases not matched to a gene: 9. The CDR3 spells CASSPLAGGPGETQYF. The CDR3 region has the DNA TGTGCCAGCAGCCCGCTAGCGGGGGGGCCGGGGGAGACCCAGTACTTC.

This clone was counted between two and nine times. DNA for the CDR3: TGCAGCATCCGGGATAGCGGGGGAGAAGAGACCCAGTACTTC. It is translated as CSIRDSGGEETQYF. V gene TRBV29-1 combines with J gene TRBJ2-5; 9 bases fit TRBD2. Germline CDR1 reads SQVTM; CDR2 reads ANQGSEA. The CDR3 is 14 residues long. V shed 8 bases and J 3 bases; nucleotides not matched to a gene: 10.

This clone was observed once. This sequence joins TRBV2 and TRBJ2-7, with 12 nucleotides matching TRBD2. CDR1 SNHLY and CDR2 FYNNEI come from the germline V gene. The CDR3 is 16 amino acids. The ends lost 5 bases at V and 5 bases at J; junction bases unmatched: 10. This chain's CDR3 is CASSTASGGAVHEQYF. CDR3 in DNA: TGTGCCAGCAGTACCGCTAGCGGGGGGGCGGTCCACGAGCAGTACTTC.

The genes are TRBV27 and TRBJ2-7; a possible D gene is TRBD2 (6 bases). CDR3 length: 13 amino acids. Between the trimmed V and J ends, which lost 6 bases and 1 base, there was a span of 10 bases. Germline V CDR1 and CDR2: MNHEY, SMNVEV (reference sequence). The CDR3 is CASRGGDSYEQYF. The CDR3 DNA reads TGTGCCAGCAGGGGCGGGGATTCCTACGAGCAGTACTTC.

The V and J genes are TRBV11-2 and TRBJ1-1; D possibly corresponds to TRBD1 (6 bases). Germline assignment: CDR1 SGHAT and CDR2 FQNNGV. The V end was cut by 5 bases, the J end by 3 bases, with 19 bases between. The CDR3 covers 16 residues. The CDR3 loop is CASSERFRGSYTEAFF. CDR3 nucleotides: TGTGCCAGCAGCGAAAGGTTTAGGGGGAGTTACACTGAAGCTTTCTTT.

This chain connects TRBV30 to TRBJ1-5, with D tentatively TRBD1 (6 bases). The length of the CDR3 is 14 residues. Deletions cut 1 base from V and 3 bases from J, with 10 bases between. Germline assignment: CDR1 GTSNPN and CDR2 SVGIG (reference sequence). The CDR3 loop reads CAWSGTAFNQPQHF. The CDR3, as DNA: TGTGCCTGGAGTGGGACAGCCTTCAATCAGCCCCAGCATTTT.

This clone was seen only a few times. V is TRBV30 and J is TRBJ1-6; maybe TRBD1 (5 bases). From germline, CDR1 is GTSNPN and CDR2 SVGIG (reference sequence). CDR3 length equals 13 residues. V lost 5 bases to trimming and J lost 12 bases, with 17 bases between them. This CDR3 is CAWSGGASRPLHF. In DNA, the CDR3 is TGTGCCTGGTCAGGCGGGGCCTCACGACCCCTCCACTTT.

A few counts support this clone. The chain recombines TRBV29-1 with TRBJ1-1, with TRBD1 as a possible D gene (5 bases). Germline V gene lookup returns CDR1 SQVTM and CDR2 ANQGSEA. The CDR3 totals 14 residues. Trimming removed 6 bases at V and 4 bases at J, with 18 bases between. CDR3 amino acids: CSVKNLGTVTEAFF. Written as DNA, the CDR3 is TGCAGCGTCAAAAACTTAGGGACGGTCACTGAAGCTTTCTTT.

Here the CDR3 reads CASRMDSLSSYNEQFF. CDR3 nucleotides: TGTGCCAGCAGGATGGACAGTTTGAGCTCCTACAATGAGCAGTTCTTC. V gene TRBV2 combines with J gene TRBJ2-1; D might be TRBD1 (6 bases). Germline CDR1 is SNHLY and CDR2 is FYNNEI. Deletions cut 6 bases from V and 0 bases from J, with 15 bases between. The CDR3 consists of 16 residues.

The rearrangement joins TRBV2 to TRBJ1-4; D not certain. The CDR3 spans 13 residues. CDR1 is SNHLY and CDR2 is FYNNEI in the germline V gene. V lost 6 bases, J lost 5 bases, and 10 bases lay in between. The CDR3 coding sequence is TGTGCCAGCAGCAGGACGGAGAATGAAAAACTGTTTTTT. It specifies CASSRTENEKLFF.

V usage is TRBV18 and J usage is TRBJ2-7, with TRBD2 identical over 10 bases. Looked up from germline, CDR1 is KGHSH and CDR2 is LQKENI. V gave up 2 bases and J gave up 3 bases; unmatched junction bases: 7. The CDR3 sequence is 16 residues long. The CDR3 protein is CASSPWTSGIIYEQYF. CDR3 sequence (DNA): TGTGCCAGCTCACCATGGACTAGCGGTATCATCTACGAGCAGTACTTC. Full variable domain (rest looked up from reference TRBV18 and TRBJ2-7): NAGVMQNPRHLVRRRGQEARLRCSPMKGHSHVYWYRQLPEEGLKFMVYLQKENIIDESGMPKERFSAEFPKEGPSILRIQQVVRGDSAAYFCASSPWTSGIIYEQYFGPGTRLTVT.

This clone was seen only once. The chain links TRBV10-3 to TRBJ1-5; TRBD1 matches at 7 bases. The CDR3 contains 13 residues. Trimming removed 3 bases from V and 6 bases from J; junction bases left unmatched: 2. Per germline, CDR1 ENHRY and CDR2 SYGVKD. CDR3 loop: CAISEQGSQPQHF. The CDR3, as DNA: TGTGCCATCAGTGAACAGGGGAGTCAGCCCCAGCATTTT.